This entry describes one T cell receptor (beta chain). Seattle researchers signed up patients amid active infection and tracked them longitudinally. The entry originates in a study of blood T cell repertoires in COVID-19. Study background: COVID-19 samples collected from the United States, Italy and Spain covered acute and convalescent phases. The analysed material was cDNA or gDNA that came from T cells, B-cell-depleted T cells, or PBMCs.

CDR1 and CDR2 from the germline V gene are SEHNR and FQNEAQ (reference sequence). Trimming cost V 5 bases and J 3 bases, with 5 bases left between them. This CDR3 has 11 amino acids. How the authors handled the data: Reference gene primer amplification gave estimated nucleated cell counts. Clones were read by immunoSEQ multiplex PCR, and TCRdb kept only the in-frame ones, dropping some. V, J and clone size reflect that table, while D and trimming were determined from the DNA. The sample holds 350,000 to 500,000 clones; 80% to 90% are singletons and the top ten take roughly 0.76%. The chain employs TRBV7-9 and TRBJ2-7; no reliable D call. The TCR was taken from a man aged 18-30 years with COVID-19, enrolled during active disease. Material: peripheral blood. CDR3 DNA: TGTGCCAGCAGCCCAGACTACGAGCAGTACTTC. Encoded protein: CASSPDYEQYF.